These T cell receptor beta chains were read from a single sample in a study of identical twins. One entry per CDR3 protein results from TCRdb running MiXCR on the 5' RACE reads. The sample records more than 650,000 distinct CDR3 sequences, 5.5% to 6.5% being singletons. Sequencing was performed on naive T cells sorted from blood. The receptors here all came from a man younger than 35 in good health. CDR3s leave out the opening cysteine and the closing phenylalanine or tryptophan. A clone size is listed for some rows: how often the clone was seen (once, few, many), or a class if it is expanded.

many,TRBV4-1,ASSHRTEGPRQPQH
many,TRBV24-1,ATSSTGGIQQY
many,TRBV7-9,ASTPVLAGGVYNEQF
few,TRBV24-1,ATSESGTGGTGANVLT
many,TRBV7-8,ASSLSPTAQSGELF
many,TRBV20-1,SAKDYPEQF
many,TRBV3-1,ASSQGGPHNEQF
many,TRBV4-3,ASSQDRGSGNTIY
.,TRBV4-1,ASSPSPDSAYNEQF
.,TRBV30,AWIPGT
many,TRBV7-7,ASSPGTAGELF
many,TRBV12-3/TRBV12-4,ASSLAGQGTEKLF
.,TRBV6-5,ASSYTRSRGDSPLH
many,TRBV29-1,SVLGQGQVYEQY
many,TRBV27,ASSRTSGAADTQY
many,TRBV5-1,ASGVWGRSTNEKLF
few,TRBV5-1,ASSLGEPEAF
few,TRBV7-2,ASSLTRATDTQY
many,TRBV12-3/TRBV12-4,ASSLAEGGEGAF
.,TRBV29-1,SVVGHETGELF
many,TRBV15,ATSRFDLSYEQY
.,TRBV7-2,ATGYSSGSSYEQY
few,TRBV7-8,ASSQARFRGSPLH
many,TRBV11-3,ASKGTDTQY
many,TRBV4-1,ASSQDRAGDVH
few,TRBV11-2,ASSSGGDYYEQY
many,TRBV29-1,SVLGQSSYEQY
many,TRBV7-9,AAKQGATGELF
many,TRBV7-9,ASSPEGRSPLH
.,TRBV6-1,ASRGYLSYGYT
many,TRBV20-1,SATPTGSNYGYT
many,TRBV24-1,ATSGGTSTDTQY
many,TRBV7-9,ASSLVTTSGRANEQF
.,TRBV27,ASSPATTRGFTGTQY
few,TRBV28,ASSRTSIGALSSYNEQF
few,TRBV7-2,ASSVGSAIEALNPIY
.,TRBV7-2,ASSLTGVKGEQY
.,TRBV6-2/TRBV6-3,AAQRIQETQY
many,TRBV6-1,ASRLAGGPLTDTQY
many,TRBV3-1,ASNQGLESDTQY
.,TRBV5-6,ASSLGGREARGKQF
few,TRBV20-1,SARERESQPQH
many,TRBV24-1,ATSETTGGGGETQY
many,TRBV6-2/TRBV6-3,ASSYSTQGDRHQPQH
few,TRBV30,AWSVLSDYSYEQY